This T cell receptor (beta chain) was sequenced in a study of blood T cell repertoires in COVID-19. Background on the study: From the United States, Italy and Spain came samples of acute and convalescent COVID-19.

Original handling: Reference gene primer amplification gave estimated nucleated cell counts. The table came from immunoSEQ multiplex PCR; TCRdb's copy has only in-frame clones and leaves some out. V and J calls plus clone size are reproduced from that table; the DNA served to infer D and trimming. The table has about 32,000 clones, around 91% seen once; the top ten hold approximately 1%. V shed 6 bases, J shed 8 bases, and the junction held 10 bases outside the gene matches. CDR1 is KGHSH and CDR2 is LQKENI in the germline V gene. CDR3 size: 14 residues. The source of this sequence is a man between 65 and 85 years old with active or convalescent COVID-19. Specimen: peripheral blood. The rearrangement joins TRBV18 to TRBJ2-1; 7 positions match TRBD2. The CDR3 DNA is TGTGCCAGCTCCCCGGGACTACGTATGGATGAGCAGTTCTTC. This sequence encodes CASSPGLRMDEQFF.